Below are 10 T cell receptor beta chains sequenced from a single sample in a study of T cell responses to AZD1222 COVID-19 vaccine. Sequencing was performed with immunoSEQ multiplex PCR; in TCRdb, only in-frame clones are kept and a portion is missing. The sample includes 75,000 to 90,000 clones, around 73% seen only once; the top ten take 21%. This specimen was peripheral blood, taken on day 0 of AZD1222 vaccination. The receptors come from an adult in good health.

CDR3 amino acids: CASSLGQGLGEKLFF. In DNA form, the CDR3 reads TGTGCCAGCAGCTTGGGACAGGGGTTAGGTGAAAAACTGTTTTTT. V gene TRBV5-6 combines with J gene TRBJ1-4; 8 bases are shared with TRBD1. V lost 0 bases, J lost 7 bases, and 5 bases stayed unmatched. CDR1 and CDR2 from the germline V gene are SGHDT and YYEEEE. The CDR3 is 15 amino acids. The full variable domain, rest sourced from reference TRBV5-6 and TRBJ1-4, is DAGVTQSPTHLIKTRGQQVTLRCSPKSGHDTVSWYQQALGQGPQFIFQYYEEEERQRGNFPDRFSGHQFPNYSSELNVNALLLGDSALYLCASSLGQGLGEKLFFGSGTQLSVL.

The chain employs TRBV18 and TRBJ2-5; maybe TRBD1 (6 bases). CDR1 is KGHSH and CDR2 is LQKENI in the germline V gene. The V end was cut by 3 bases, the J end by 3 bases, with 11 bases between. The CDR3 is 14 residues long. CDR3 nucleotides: TGTGCCAGCTCACCCAGACAGGAGGAAGAGACCCAGTACTTC. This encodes CASSPRQEEETQYF.

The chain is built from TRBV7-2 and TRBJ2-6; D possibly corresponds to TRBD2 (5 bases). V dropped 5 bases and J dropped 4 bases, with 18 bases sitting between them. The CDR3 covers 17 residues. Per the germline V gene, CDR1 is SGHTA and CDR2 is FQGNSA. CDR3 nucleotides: TGTGCCAGCAGCCCATTCGACGGGGTTGGGGGGGCCAACGTCCTGACTTTC. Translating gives CASSPFDGVGGANVLTF.

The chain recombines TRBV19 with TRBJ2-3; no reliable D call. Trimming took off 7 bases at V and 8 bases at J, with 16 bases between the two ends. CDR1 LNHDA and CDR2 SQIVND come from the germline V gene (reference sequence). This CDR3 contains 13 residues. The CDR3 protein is CASKNSPASTQYF. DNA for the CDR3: TGTGCCAGTAAGAACAGTCCGGCATCTACGCAGTATTTT.

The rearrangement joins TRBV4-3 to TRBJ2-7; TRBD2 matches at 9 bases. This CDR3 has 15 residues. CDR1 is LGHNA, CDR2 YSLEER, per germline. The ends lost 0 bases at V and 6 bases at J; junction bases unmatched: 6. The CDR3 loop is CASSQDASGKSEQYF. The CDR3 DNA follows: TGCGCCAGCAGCCAAGATGCTAGCGGGAAATCCGAGCAGTACTTC.

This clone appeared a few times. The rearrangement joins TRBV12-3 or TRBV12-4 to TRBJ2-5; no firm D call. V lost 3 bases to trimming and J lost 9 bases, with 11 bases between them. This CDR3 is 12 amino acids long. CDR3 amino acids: CASSLLGSAQYF. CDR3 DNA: TGTGCCAGCAGTTTGCTGGGGTCGGCCCAGTACTTC.

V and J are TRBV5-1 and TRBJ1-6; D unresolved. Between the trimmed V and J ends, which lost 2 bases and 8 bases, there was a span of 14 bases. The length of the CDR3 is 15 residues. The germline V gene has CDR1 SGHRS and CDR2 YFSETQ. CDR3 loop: CASSFLRAMDSPLHF. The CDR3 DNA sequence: TGCGCCAGCAGCTTCTTAAGGGCGATGGATTCACCCCTCCACTTT.

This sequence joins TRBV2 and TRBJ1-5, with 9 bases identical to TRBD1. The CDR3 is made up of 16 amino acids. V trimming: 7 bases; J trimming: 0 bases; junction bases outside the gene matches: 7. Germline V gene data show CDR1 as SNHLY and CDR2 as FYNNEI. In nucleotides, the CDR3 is TGTGCCAGCACTGACAGGGGGGTTCATAGCAATCAGCCCCAGCATTTT. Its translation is CASTDRGVHSNQPQHF.

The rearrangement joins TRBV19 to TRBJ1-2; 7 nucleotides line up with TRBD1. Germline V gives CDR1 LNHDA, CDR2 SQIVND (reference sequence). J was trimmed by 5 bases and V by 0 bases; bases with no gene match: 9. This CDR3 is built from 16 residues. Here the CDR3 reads CASSIDHSATGYGYTF. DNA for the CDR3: TGTGCCAGTAGTATAGATCACTCCGCGACAGGGTATGGCTACACCTTC.

The CDR3, as DNA: TGTGCCAGCAGTGAAGTGGGGGGTTCTAGCAATCAGCCCCAGCATTTT. Protein: CASSEVGGSSNQPQHF. The chain couples TRBV6-1 to TRBJ1-5; D is possibly TRBD1 (5 bases). Looked up from germline, CDR1 is MNHNS and CDR2 is SASEGT. The CDR3 covers 16 residues. The V gene lost 1 base and the J gene lost 0 bases, with 10 bases spanning the gap.